This record covers a single TCR beta chain. This entry comes from a study of shared clonotypes between healthy human individuals. In the study overall: Donor ages ranged 18 to 49 years: a couple of women, a few men.

Positively selected for CCR7, the CD45RO-negative cells used as naive CD8 cells excluded terminally differentiated effector memory CD45RA+ cells. Produced via immunoSEQ multiplex PCR; TCRdb's table is partial and in-frame only. Among about 1,800,000 clones listed, about 94% were seen once. The CDR3 consists of 19 residues. Germline loops: CDR1 SGHVS, CDR2 FQNEAQ. The V gene lost 7 bases and the J gene lost 6 bases, with 31 bases spanning the gap. Sequences were obtained from naive CD8+ T cells sorted from blood. The source of this sequence is a man between 18 and 29 years old in good health. V and J are TRBV7-8 and TRBJ2-1; D is undetermined. CDR3 protein: CASTMALQIPLGAGNEQFF. The CDR3 nucleotides are TGTGCCAGCACCATGGCCCTGCAGATCCCTTTAGGTGCAGGCAATGAGCAGTTCTTC.